Below, 28 T cell receptor beta chains from the same sample are listed, as sequenced in a study of T cell responses to AZD1222 COVID-19 vaccine. TCRdb keeps only in-frame clones here, not all; method: immunoSEQ multiplex PCR. This repertoire shows about 260,000 clones, more than 80% found once; its top ten account for 0.55%. The material sequenced was peripheral blood, taken on day 0 of AZD1222 vaccination. Every receptor here comes from an adult in good health.

The chain is built from TRBV2 and TRBJ2-5, with TRBD1 matching over 9 bases. The CDR3 totals 14 residues. V shed 5 bases and J 3 bases; nucleotides not matched to a gene: 4. Germline CDR1 reads SNHLY; CDR2 reads FYNNEI. The CDR3 bases are TGTGCCAGCAGTCGGGACAGGGCCAAAGAGACCCAGTACTTC. Translation: CASSRDRAKETQYF.

A few counts support this clone. V is TRBV6-5 and J is TRBJ2-1, with 13 bases aligning to TRBD2. In germline, CDR1 is MNHEY, CDR2 SVGAGI. After removal of 5 bases from V and 10 bases from J, the junction contained 8 bases not matched to a gene. CDR3 length: 15 amino acids. CDR3 DNA sequence: TGTGCCAGCAGTACATGGACTAGCGGGAGTGGAGAGCAGTTCTTC. This gives the protein CASSTWTSGSGEQFF.

This chain uses TRBV5-6 with TRBJ2-7; D remains ambiguous. The CDR3 is made up of 14 amino acids. V lost 1 base, J lost 0 bases, and 8 bases lay in between. The germline V gene encodes CDR1 SGHDT and CDR2 YYEEEE. The chain's CDR3 is CASSLRDGSYEQYF. CDR3 nucleotides: TGTGCCAGCAGCTTGAGAGACGGCTCCTACGAGCAGTACTTC.

This sequence joins TRBV7-9 and TRBJ1-4; TRBD1 matches 8 bases. CDR3 size: 14 residues. Losses at the gene ends were 5 bases for V and 8 bases for J; bases not matched to a gene: 7. Germline loops: CDR1 SEHNR, CDR2 FQNEAQ (reference sequence). The CDR3 DNA is TGTGCCAGCAGCGAGCCAGGGGGCAGGGAAAAACTGTTTTTT. Protein: CASSEPGGREKLFF. Drawing the rest from reference TRBV7-9 and TRBJ1-4, the complete variable domain is DTGVSQNPRHKITKRGQNVTFRCDPISEHNRLYWYRQTLGQGPEFLTYFQNEAQLEKSRLLSDRFSAERPKGSFSTLEIQRTEQGDSAMYLCASSEPGGREKLFFGSGTQLSVL.

The chain recombines TRBV5-1 with TRBJ1-1; D remains ambiguous. Germline V gives CDR1 SGHRS, CDR2 YFSETQ. The CDR3 loop spans 11 amino acids. Trimming shortened V by 2 bases and J by 11 bases, and 10 bases separated the two germline ends. This CDR3 reads CASSFQGEAFF. The CDR3 nucleotides read TGCGCCAGCAGCTTTCAAGGTGAGGCTTTCTTT.

The rearrangement links TRBV5-1 to TRBJ2-3, with no clear D. V was clipped by 1 base and J by 3 bases, with 6 bases between them. This CDR3 is 13 amino acids long. CDR1 is SGHRS and CDR2 is YFSETQ in the germline V gene. CDR3 DNA sequence: TGCGCCAGCAGCTTGCCCCAGACAGATACGCAGTATTTT. Translated, it gives CASSLPQTDTQYF. Full variable domain (rest looked up from reference TRBV5-1 and TRBJ2-3): KAGVTQTPRYLIKTRGQQVTLSCSPISGHRSVSWYQQTPGQGLQFLFEYFSETQRNKGNFPGRFSGRQFSNSRSEMNVSTLELGDSALYLCASSLPQTDTQYFGPGTRLTVL.

Comment on this clone: Sequence at one end of the junction differs from germline and may be a read error. The rearrangement uses TRBV19 and TRBJ1-3; TRBD1 is a possible D gene (5 bases). Germline CDR1 and CDR2: LNHDA and SQIVND (reference sequence). The CDR3 has 13 residues. The CDR3 here is CASTDRPRGTPHF. CDR3 DNA sequence: TGTGCCAGTACCGATAGACCCCGGGGGACTCCACATTTT.

The rearrangement joins TRBV6-2 or TRBV6-3 to TRBJ2-3; tentatively, D is TRBD1 (6 bases). CDR3 size: 15 residues. Trimming removed 1 base at V and 2 bases at J, with 10 bases between. Looked up from germline, CDR1 is MNHEY and CDR2 is SVGEGT. The CDR3 DNA reads as TGTGCCAGCAGTTACTACGCAGGGGACACAGATACGCAGTATTTT. Amino acid sequence: CASSYYAGDTDTQYF.

The chain has TRBV7-9 and TRBJ2-2, with D maybe TRBD2 (5 bases). The length of the CDR3 is 12 residues. The V gene's germline CDR1 is SEHNR and CDR2 FQNEAQ (reference sequence). The V gene lost 7 bases and the J gene lost 5 bases, with 8 bases spanning the gap. The CDR3 sequence: CASTPGTGELFF. In DNA form, the CDR3 reads TGTGCCAGCACCCCGGGGACCGGGGAGCTGTTTTTT.

The DNA of the CDR3 is TGCAGTGCTAGTGACCCCGGGACTAGCACAGATACGCAGTATTTT. It is translated as CSASDPGTSTDTQYF. This rearrangement joins TRBV20-1 to TRBJ2-3, with a weak D call TRBD2 (6 bases). This CDR3 has 15 residues. V was clipped by 3 bases and J by 0 bases, with 13 bases between them. In germline, CDR1 is DFQATT, CDR2 SNEGSKA (reference sequence).

The chain uses TRBV5-1 and TRBJ2-4, with D possibly called TRBD1 or TRBD2 (5 bases each). Germline CDR1 reads SGHRS; CDR2 reads YFSETQ. This CDR3 is built from 13 residues. The V end lost 4 bases, the J end lost 6 bases, and 11 bases lay between the germline ends. In DNA form, the CDR3 reads TGCGCCAGCAGCGAGGGGAGTGGAAACATTCAGTACTTC. Its translation is CASSEGSGNIQYF.

The chain has TRBV5-8 and TRBJ2-1; TRBD1 aligns across 12 bases. Trimming cost V 10 bases and J 9 bases; bases outside gene matches: 11. This CDR3 is built from 14 residues. From germline, CDR1 is SGHTS and CDR2 YDEGEE. The CDR3 sequence is CASGGQGARGEQFF. In DNA, the CDR3 is TGTGCCTCAGGGGGACAGGGGGCGCGAGGTGAGCAGTTCTTC.

The chain combines TRBV5-1 with TRBJ1-2; no reliable D call. The CDR3 has 15 residues. In germline, CDR1 is SGHRS, CDR2 YFSETQ. The V and J ends lost 3 bases and 6 bases respectively, with 18 bases between them. The CDR3 is CASSSDKLRLDGYTF. CDR3 in DNA: TGCGCCAGCAGCTCTGACAAGTTGAGGTTAGATGGCTACACCTTC.

The V and J genes are TRBV18 and TRBJ1-3, with D possibly matching TRBD1 (5 bases). Between the trimmed V and J ends, which lost 3 bases and 1 base, there was a span of 7 bases. This CDR3 contains 14 residues. Germline V gene lookup returns CDR1 KGHSH and CDR2 LQKENI. DNA of the CDR3: TGTGCCAGCTCACCCGGGACGTCTGGAAACACCATATATTTT. Its translation: CASSPGTSGNTIYF.

This clone was recorded once. The chain recombines TRBV7-6 with TRBJ2-1; D is unclear. Per the germline V gene, CDR1 is SGHVS and CDR2 is FNYEAQ. The V and J ends lost 5 bases and 1 base respectively, with 12 bases between them. The CDR3 is 15 amino acids. The CDR3 DNA reads as TGTGCCAGCAGCCCCCAGAGAGGTTCCTACAATGAGCAGTTCTTC. It is translated as CASSPQRGSYNEQFF.

V is TRBV2 and J is TRBJ1-2; 9 bases are shared with TRBD1. With V trimmed by 4 bases and J by 6 bases, 3 bases remained unmatched. This CDR3 contains 13 residues. The germline CDR1 and CDR2 sequences are SNHLY and FYNNEI. CDR3 DNA sequence: TGTGCCAGCAGTGTCGACAGGGGGAATGGCTACACCTTC. This sequence encodes CASSVDRGNGYTF.

The chain combines TRBV20-1 with TRBJ2-3; D uncertain. The CDR3 totals 11 residues. Germline CDR1 and CDR2: DFQATT and SNEGSKA (reference sequence). V was pared by 5 bases and J by 6 bases, with 9 bases between. In DNA, the CDR3 is TGCAGTGCTCGGCGGTCGGATACGCAGTATTTT. As protein: CSARRSDTQYF.

For the CDR3, the DNA is TGTACGACCCGCGACAGATATTGGGGAAAACTGTTTTTT. Amino acid sequence: CTTRDRYWGKLFF. This chain joins TRBV6-5 and TRBJ1-4, with TRBD1 as a possible D gene (5 bases). CDR1 is MNHEY, CDR2 SVGAGI, per germline. The CDR3 has 13 residues.

The chain uses TRBV27 and TRBJ1-6; 7 bases align to TRBD1. CDR1 is MNHEY, CDR2 SMNVEV, per germline (reference sequence). The V and J ends lost 7 bases and 9 bases, in that order; junction bases with no gene match: 12. The CDR3 length is 15 residues. CDR3 DNA: TGTGCCAGCACCCAACGGGGGACAGTTGGTTCACCCCTCCACTTT. The encoded protein is CASTQRGTVGSPLHF.

The chain carries TRBV7-8 and TRBJ2-5; D ambiguous. The CDR3 consists of 14 residues. Per the germline V gene, CDR1 is SGHVS and CDR2 is FQNEAQ. V was pared by 5 bases and J by 6 bases, with 16 bases between. CDR3 in amino acids: CASSPPLRGKTQYF. For the CDR3, the DNA is TGTGCCAGCAGCCCCCCATTAAGAGGAAAGACCCAGTACTTC.

CDR3 loop: CASSWEGSGTGELFF. CDR3 in DNA: TGCGCCAGCAGCTGGGAGGGGAGCGGAACCGGGGAGCTGTTTTTT. The V and J genes are TRBV5-1 and TRBJ2-2; TRBD2 aligns across 7 bases. The CDR3 consists of 15 residues. Looked up from germline, CDR1 is SGHRS and CDR2 is YFSETQ. V shed 3 bases, J shed 5 bases, and the junction held 7 bases outside the gene matches.

CDR3 in amino acids: CASSLEVGGYTF. Written as DNA, the CDR3 is TGTGCCAGCAGCTTGGAGGTCGGAGGCTACACCTTC. The chain employs TRBV5-4 and TRBJ1-2; D is unclear. CDR1 and CDR2 from the germline V gene are SGHNT and YYREEE (reference sequence). This CDR3 comprises 12 residues. V lost 0 bases to trimming and J lost 8 bases, with 8 bases between them.

The chain has TRBV28 and TRBJ2-7, with D perhaps assigned TRBD1 or TRBD2 (5 bases each). The CDR3 spans 15 residues. Trimming removed 3 bases from V and 2 bases from J, with 14 bases in between. CDR1 is MDHEN, CDR2 SYDVKM, per germline. CDR3 loop: CASSLGRTWAYEQYF. CDR3 in DNA: TGTGCCAGCAGTTTGGGACGGACTTGGGCCTACGAGCAGTACTTC.

To note about this clone: The identical CDR3 is also encoded by other nucleotide sequences in the sample. J is TRBJ2-5 and V is TRBV6-2 or TRBV6-3; D uncertain. CDR3 size: 12 residues. Between the trimmed V and J ends, which lost 4 bases and 5 bases, there was a span of 8 bases. Germline assignment: CDR1 MNHEY and CDR2 SVGEGT. The CDR3 DNA follows: TGTGCCAGCAGTTCAAGGGTCGAGACCCAGTACTTC. It encodes CASSSRVETQYF.

The V gene is TRBV2, the J gene TRBJ1-5, with 7 bases lining up with TRBD1. Losses at the gene ends were 4 bases for V and 6 bases for J; bases not matched to a gene: 6. The CDR3 sequence is 14 residues long. Germline loops: CDR1 SNHLY, CDR2 FYNNEI. The CDR3: CASSGGAGGQPQHF. The CDR3 DNA is TGTGCCAGCAGTGGTGGTGCAGGGGGTCAGCCCCAGCATTTT. Supplemented by reference TRBV2 and TRBJ1-5, the full variable domain reads EPEVTQTPSHQVTQMGQEVILRCVPISNHLYFYWYRQILGQKVEFLVSFYNNEISEKSEIFDDQFSVERPDGSNFTLKIRSTKLEDSAMYFCASSGGAGGQPQHFGDGTRLSIL.

J is TRBJ1-6 and V is TRBV7-2; TRBD1 agrees at 11 bases. The CDR3 loop spans 16 amino acids. V shed 5 bases, J shed 2 bases, and the junction held 2 bases outside the gene matches. Germline V CDR1 and CDR2: SGHTA, FQGNSA. The CDR3 DNA is TGTGCCAGCAGCCCGGGACAGGGGGCCTATAATTCACCCCTCCACTTT. Its protein is CASSPGQGAYNSPLHF.

The chain recombines TRBV9 with TRBJ2-3; D remains ambiguous. Trimming took off 4 bases at V and 1 base at J, with 10 bases between the two ends. CDR1 is SGDLS, CDR2 YYNGEE, per germline. The CDR3 totals 14 residues. For the CDR3, the DNA is TGTGCCAGCAGCCCCCACCTTGGCACAGATACGCAGTATTTT. It translates to CASSPHLGTDTQYF.

J is TRBJ2-7 and V is TRBV6-5, with D possibly being TRBD1 or TRBD2 (5 bases each). The V end lost 6 bases, the J end lost 4 bases, and 16 bases lay between the germline ends. The CDR3 covers 14 residues. Germline values: CDR1 MNHEY, CDR2 SVGAGI. The CDR3 DNA is TGTGCCAGCAGCCTAGGTGGGGGAGTGTACGAGCAGTACTTC. This translates into CASSLGGGVYEQYF.